This T cell receptor beta chain emerged from a study of blood T cell repertoires in COVID-19. About the research overall: PBMCs, B-cell-depleted T cells, or T cells were the source of the cDNA or gDNA that made up the material.

Germline V gene sequence: CDR1 LNHDA, CDR2 SQIVND (reference sequence). CDR3 length equals 15 residues. V shed 3 bases, J shed 6 bases, and the junction held 10 bases outside the gene matches. Assay used: immunoSEQ multiplex PCR; TCRdb lists only in-frame clones, some missing. This sample has some 400,000 clones, with around nine tenths found just once. This receptor was taken from a human donor in a cohort sampled during active COVID-19. This chain uses TRBV19 with TRBJ2-7; TRBD1 matches at 8 bases. Sequenced sample: peripheral blood. The CDR3, as DNA: TGTGCCAGTAGTATGGCGGCAGGGGGCTTTGGCGAGCAGTACTTC. This sequence encodes CASSMAAGGFGEQYF. The entire variable domain, with the rest obtained from reference TRBV19 and TRBJ2-7, is as follows: DGGITQSPKYLFRKEGQNVTLSCEQNLNHDAMYWYRQDPGQGLRLIYYSQIVNDFQKGDIAEGYSVSREKKESFPLTVTSAQKNPTAFYLCASSMAAGGFGEQYFGPGTRLTVT.